One and the same sample provided the 10 T cell receptor beta chains below, sequenced in a study of shared clonotypes between healthy human individuals. Clones were sequenced by immunoSEQ multiplex PCR, and TCRdb holds only the in-frame ones, with some missing. This table has 560,000 or so clones, about 95% appearing once. The naive CD8 population came from CD45RO-negative cells selected for CCR7, without terminally differentiated effector memory CD45RA+ cells. The sequencing input was naive CD8+ T cells sorted from blood. These receptors were collected from a woman in her thirties in good health.

This sequence joins TRBV2 and TRBJ2-3; TRBD2 matches 8 bases. V lost 8 bases and J lost 2; bases outside the gene matches: 9. The CDR3 runs 15 residues. Germline loops: CDR1 SNHLY, CDR2 FYNNEI. For the CDR3, the DNA is TGTGCCAGCCTGGGACTAGAAGAACCCACAGATACGCAGTATTTT. Residues: CASLGLEEPTDTQYF.

The chain combines TRBV4-2 with TRBJ2-1; a possible D gene is TRBD2 (6 bases). V dropped 4 bases and J dropped 2 bases, with 15 bases sitting between them. The CDR3 sequence is 16 residues long. Germline V lookup: CDR1 LGHNA, CDR2 YNFKEQ. DNA for the CDR3: TGTGCCAGCAGCCTTCTCCTCGGCGGGGCCTACAATGAGCAGTTCTTC. Residues: CASSLLLGGAYNEQFF.

The V call is TRBV7-9, the J call TRBJ2-5; D is undetermined. V gave up 6 bases and J gave up 1 base, with 15 bases separating them. The CDR3 spans 15 residues. Germline V gene lookup returns CDR1 SEHNR and CDR2 FQNEAQ (reference sequence). The CDR3 spells CASRQNGRAQETQYF. The CDR3 DNA reads TGTGCCAGCAGACAAAACGGACGGGCCCAAGAGACCCAGTACTTC. The full variable domain, its missing parts supplied by reference TRBV7-9 and TRBJ2-5, is DTGVSQNPRHKITKRGQNVTFRCDPISEHNRLYWYRQTLGQGPEFLTYFQNEAQLEKSRLLSDRFSAERPKGSFSTLEIQRTEQGDSAMYLCASRQNGRAQETQYFGPGTRLLVL.

The chain combines TRBV27 with TRBJ2-7; D might be TRBD2 (6 bases). Trimming took 1 base from V and 3 from J, leaving 10 bases between them. The germline gives CDR1 MNHEY, CDR2 SMNVEV (reference sequence). There are 14 residues in the CDR3. CDR3: CASSLYSGFYEQYF. In DNA form, the CDR3 reads TGTGCCAGCAGTTTATATAGCGGATTCTACGAGCAGTACTTC.

This rearrangement joins TRBV5-6 to TRBJ2-2; perhaps TRBD1 as D (6 bases). Trimming pared 7 bases from V and 6 bases from J, leaving 16 bases between. Germline CDR1 reads SGHDT; CDR2 reads YYEEEE. The CDR3 runs to 14 residues. The CDR3 DNA sequence: TGTGCCAGCCTATCGGGACAACACCCCGGGGAGCTGTTTTTT. Translating gives CASLSGQHPGELFF.

J is TRBJ2-3 and V is TRBV2; D unclear. In germline, CDR1 is SNHLY, CDR2 FYNNEI. Trimming removed 2 bases from V and 3 bases from J, with 12 bases in between. This CDR3 region has 15 residues. DNA of the CDR3: TGTGCCAGCAGTGAATCGTTGGGGAATACAGATACGCAGTATTTT. Translating gives CASSESLGNTDTQYF. Filled out from reference TRBV2 and TRBJ2-3, the complete variable domain reads EPEVTQTPSHQVTQMGQEVILRCVPISNHLYFYWYRQILGQKVEFLVSFYNNEISEKSEIFDDQFSVERPDGSNFTLKIRSTKLEDSAMYFCASSESLGNTDTQYFGPGTRLTVL.

The rearrangement links TRBV11-2 to TRBJ2-7; D is unclear. The CDR3 is made up of 13 amino acids. V lost 2 bases to trimming and J lost 7 bases, with 12 bases between them. Germline V gene lookup returns CDR1 SGHAT and CDR2 FQNNGV. The CDR3, as DNA: TGTGCCAGCAGCTTATTCTCTGGCTGGGAGCAGTACTTC. As protein: CASSLFSGWEQYF.

This clone has more than one count but fewer than ten. Other DNA variants within this sample encode the same CDR3. The V call is TRBV19, the J call TRBJ2-1, with 9 bases matching TRBD2. Germline CDR1 reads LNHDA; CDR2 reads SQIVND (reference sequence). This CDR3 has 15 residues. V trimming: 1 base; J trimming: 5 bases; junction bases outside the gene matches: 3. The CDR3 loop reads CASSIGLAGNNEQFF. Here the CDR3 DNA reads TGTGCCAGTAGTATAGGTCTAGCGGGGAACAATGAGCAGTTCTTC.

V and J are TRBV19 and TRBJ2-1, with 7 bases identical to TRBD2. Losses at the gene ends were 7 bases for V and 8 bases for J; bases not matched to a gene: 11. The germline V gene has CDR1 LNHDA and CDR2 SQIVND (reference sequence). CDR3 size: 14 residues. The CDR3 loop is CASTHRLAGDEQFF. The DNA for the CDR3 is TGTGCCAGTACCCATAGACTAGCTGGGGATGAGCAGTTCTTC.

This chain joins TRBV21-1 and TRBJ1-3. TRBV21-1 is recorded as a pseudogene. This CDR3 contains 17 residues. In nucleotides, the CDR3 is TGTGCCAGCAGCTCCCGCCGGGGGCCTCTCTCTGGAAACACCATATATTTT. Amino acid sequence: CASSSRRGPLSGNTIYF.